This T cell receptor (beta chain) was captured in a study of blood T cells in healthy people across ages. Combining a sample-barcoded 5' primer with a J-beta primer mix, a second PCR ran for about 6 to 11 cycles. TCRdb passed the 5' RACE reads through MiXCR, listing each CDR3 protein once. The sample includes about 650,000 distinct CDR3 sequences, approximately 31% of them seen just once. This clonotype was seen only a few times. The CDR3 runs to 15 residues. The germline V gene has CDR1 SGHTA and CDR2 FQGNSA. V lost 2 bases to trimming and J lost 0 bases, with 8 bases between them. The sequence was obtained from a woman older than 75 in good health. Sequencing input: blood. The V gene is TRBV7-2, the J gene TRBJ1-3; D ambiguous. This CDR3 reads CASSLWSASGNTIYF. As DNA, the CDR3 is TGTGCCAGCAGCTTATGGAGCGCCTCTGGAAACACCATATATTTT.